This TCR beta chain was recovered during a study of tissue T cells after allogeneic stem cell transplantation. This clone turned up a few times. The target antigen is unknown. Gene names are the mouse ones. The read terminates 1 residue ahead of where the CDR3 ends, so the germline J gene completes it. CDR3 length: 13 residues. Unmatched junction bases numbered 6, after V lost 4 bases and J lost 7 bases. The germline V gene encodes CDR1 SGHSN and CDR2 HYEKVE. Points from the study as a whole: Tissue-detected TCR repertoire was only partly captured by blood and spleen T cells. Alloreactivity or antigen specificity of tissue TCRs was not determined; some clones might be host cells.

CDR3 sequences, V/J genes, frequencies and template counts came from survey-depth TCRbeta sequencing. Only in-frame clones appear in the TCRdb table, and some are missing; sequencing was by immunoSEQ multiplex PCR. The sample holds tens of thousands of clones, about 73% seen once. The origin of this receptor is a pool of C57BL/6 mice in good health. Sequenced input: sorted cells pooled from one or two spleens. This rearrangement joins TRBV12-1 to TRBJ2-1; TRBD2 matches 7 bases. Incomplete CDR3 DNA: TGTGCCAGCTCCCACTGGGGAGGGGCTGAGCAGTTC. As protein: CASSHWGGAEQF. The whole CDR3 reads CASSHWGGAEQFF. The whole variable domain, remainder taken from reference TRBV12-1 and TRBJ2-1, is DSGVVQSPRHIIKEKGGRSVLTCIPISGHSNVVWYQQTLGKELKFLIQHYEKVERDKGFLPSRFSVQQFDDYHSEMNMSALELEDSAMYFCASSHWGGAEQFFGPGTRLTVL.